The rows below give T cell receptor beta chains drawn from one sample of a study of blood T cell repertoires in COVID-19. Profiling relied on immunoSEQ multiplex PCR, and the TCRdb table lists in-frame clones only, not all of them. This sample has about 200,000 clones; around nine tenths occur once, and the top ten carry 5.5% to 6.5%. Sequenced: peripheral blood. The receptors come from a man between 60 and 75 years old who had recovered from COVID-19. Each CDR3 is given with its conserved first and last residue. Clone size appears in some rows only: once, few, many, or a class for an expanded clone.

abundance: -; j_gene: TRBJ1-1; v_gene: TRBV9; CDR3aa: CASSVALRGTEAFF
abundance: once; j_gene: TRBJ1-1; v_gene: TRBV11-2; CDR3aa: CASSSLKGVGTEAFF
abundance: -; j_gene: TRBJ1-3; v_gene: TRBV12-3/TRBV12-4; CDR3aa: CASSPFGGNTIYF
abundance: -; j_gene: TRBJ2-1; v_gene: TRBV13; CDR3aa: CASSLGPAGVGQFF
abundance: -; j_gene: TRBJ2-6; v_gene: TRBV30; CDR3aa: CAWSNRVSSGANVLTF
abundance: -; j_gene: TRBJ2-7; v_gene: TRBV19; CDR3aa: CASADTGGGSYEQYF
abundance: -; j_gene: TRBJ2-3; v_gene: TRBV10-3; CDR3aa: CAISESLASTDTQYF
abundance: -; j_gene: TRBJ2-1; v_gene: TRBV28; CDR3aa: CASRETGTSGYNEQFF
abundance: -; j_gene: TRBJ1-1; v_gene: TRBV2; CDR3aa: CASHRDVNTEAFF
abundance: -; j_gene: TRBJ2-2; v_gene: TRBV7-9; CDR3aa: CASSLETSAANTGELFF
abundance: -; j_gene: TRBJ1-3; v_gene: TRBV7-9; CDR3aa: CASSLTGVSGNTIYF
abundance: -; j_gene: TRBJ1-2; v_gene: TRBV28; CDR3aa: CASRQEAWDYGYTF
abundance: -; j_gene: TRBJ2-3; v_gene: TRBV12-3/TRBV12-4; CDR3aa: CASSLSDTQYF
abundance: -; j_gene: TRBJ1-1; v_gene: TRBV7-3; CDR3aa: CASSSHLNTEAFF
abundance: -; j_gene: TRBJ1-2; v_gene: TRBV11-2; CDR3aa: CASSSGQGGNYGYTF
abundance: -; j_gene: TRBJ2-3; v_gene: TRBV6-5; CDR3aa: CASSPGGTDTQYF
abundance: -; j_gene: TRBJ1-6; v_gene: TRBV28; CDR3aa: CASSLGQALPTLHF
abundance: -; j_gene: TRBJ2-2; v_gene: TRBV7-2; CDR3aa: CASSFKGGPTGELFF
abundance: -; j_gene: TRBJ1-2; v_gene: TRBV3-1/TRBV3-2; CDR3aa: CASSQDRTGDYGYTF
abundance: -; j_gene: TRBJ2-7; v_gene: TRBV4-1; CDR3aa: CASSQEGREGAYEQYF
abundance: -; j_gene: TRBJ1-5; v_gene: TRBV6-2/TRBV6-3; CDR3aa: CASSYPGSGNQPQHF
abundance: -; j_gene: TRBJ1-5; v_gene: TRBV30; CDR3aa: CACSGNSKANQPQHF
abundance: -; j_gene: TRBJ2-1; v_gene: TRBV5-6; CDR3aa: CASSFDQLLEEQFF
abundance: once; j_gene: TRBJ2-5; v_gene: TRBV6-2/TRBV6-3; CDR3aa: CASSYGRGLQETQYF
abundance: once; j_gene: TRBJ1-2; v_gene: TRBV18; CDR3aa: CASSPQTGTEINYGYTF